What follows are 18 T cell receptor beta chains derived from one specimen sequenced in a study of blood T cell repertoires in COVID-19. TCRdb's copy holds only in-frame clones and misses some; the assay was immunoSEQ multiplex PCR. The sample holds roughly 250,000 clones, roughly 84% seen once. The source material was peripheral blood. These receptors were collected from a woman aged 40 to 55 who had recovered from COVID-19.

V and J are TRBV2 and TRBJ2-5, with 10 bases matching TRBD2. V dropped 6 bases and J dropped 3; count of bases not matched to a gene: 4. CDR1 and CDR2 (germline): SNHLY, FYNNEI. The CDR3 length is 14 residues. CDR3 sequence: CASRIGLAEETQYF. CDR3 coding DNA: TGTGCCAGCAGGATAGGACTAGCGGAAGAGACCCAGTACTTC.

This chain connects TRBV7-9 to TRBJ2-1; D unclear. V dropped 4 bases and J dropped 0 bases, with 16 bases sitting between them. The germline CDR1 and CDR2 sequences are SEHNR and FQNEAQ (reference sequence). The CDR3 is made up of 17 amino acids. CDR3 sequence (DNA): TGTGCCAGCAGCTCAACAGCAAACTTAGGCTCCTACAATGAGCAGTTCTTC. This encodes CASSSTANLGSYNEQFF.

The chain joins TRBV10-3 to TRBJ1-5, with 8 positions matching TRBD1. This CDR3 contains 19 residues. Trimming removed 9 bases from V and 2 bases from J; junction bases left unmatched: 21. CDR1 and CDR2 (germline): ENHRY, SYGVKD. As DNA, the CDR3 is TGTGCCATACTAGACGAGTGTCAGGGGGCCTTTTTTCGCAATCAGCCCCAGCATTTT. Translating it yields CAILDECQGAFFRNQPQHF.

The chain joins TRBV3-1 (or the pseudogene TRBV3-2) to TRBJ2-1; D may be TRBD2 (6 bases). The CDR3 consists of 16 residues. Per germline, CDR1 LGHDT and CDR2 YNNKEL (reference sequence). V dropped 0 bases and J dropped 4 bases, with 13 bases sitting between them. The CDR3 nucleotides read TGTGCCAGCAGCCAAGATGGGGGGACCAATTACAATGAGCAGTTCTTC. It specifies CASSQDGGTNYNEQFF.

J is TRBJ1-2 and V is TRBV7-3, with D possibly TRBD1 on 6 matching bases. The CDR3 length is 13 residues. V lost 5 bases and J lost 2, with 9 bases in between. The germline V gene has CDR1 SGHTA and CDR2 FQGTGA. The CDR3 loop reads CASSKTGNYGYTF. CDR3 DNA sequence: TGTGCCAGCAGCAAAACAGGGAACTATGGCTACACCTTC.

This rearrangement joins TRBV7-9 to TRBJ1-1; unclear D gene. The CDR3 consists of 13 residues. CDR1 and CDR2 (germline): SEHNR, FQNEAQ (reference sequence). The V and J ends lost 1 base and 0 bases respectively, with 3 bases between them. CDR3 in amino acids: CASSLVVNTEAFF. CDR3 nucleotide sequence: TGTGCCAGCAGCTTAGTAGTGAACACTGAAGCTTTCTTT.

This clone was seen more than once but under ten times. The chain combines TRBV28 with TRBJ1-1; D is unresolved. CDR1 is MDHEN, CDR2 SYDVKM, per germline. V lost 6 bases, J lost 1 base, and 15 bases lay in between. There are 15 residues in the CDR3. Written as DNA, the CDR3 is TGTGCCAGCAGCCCCCCGCGGCTCTGGAACACTGAAGCTTTCTTT. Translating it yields CASSPPRLWNTEAFF.

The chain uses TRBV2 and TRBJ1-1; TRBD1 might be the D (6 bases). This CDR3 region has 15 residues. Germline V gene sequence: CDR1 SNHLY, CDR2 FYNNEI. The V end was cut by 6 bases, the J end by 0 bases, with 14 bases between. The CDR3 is CASSNRGGMNTEAFF. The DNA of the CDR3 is TGTGCCAGCAGCAATAGAGGGGGAATGAACACTGAAGCTTTCTTT.

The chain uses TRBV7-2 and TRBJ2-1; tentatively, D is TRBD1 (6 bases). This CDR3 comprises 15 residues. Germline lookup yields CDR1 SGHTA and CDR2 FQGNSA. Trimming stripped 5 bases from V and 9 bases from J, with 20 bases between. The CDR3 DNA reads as TGTGCCAGCAGCCCAAGGCAGGGGAGAACGATTGAGCAGTTCTTC. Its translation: CASSPRQGRTIEQFF.

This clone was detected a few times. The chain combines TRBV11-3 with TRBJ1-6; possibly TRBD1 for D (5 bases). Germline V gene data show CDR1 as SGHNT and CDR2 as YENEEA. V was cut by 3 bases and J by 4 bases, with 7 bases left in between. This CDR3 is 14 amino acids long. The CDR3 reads CASSFAGYNSPLHF. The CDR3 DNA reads TGTGCCAGCAGCTTCGCAGGGTATAATTCACCCCTCCACTTT.

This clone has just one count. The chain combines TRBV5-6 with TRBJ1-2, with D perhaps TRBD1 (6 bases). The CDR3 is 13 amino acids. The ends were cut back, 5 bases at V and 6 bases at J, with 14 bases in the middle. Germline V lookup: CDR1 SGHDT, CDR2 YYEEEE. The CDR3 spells CASSPQGFDGYTF. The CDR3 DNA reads TGTGCCAGCAGTCCACAGGGTTTCGATGGCTACACCTTC.

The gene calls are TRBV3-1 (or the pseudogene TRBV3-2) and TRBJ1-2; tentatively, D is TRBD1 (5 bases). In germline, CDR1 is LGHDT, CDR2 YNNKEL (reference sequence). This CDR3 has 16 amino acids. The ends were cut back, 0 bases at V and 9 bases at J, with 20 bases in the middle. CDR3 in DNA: TGTGCCAGCAGCCAAGATGGGCGGGGCCCTCCTAAACGCTACACCTTC. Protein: CASSQDGRGPPKRYTF.

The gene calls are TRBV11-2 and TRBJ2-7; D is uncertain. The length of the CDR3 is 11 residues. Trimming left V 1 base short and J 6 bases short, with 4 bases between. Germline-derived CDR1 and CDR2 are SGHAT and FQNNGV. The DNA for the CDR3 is TGTGCCAGCAGCTTAGTGCGCGAGCAGTACTTC. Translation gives CASSLVREQYF.

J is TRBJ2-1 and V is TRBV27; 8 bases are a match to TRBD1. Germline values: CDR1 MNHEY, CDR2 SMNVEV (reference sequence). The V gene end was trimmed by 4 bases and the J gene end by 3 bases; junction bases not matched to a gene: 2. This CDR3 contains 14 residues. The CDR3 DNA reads TGTGCCAGCAGTTGGGGACAGGACTACAATGAGCAGTTCTTC. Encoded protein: CASSWGQDYNEQFF.

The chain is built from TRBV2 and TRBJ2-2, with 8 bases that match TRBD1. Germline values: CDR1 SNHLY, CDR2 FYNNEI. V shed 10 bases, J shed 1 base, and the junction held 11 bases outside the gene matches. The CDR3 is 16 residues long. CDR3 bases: TGTGCCACTATGGACAGGGCTATTGTGAACACCGGGGAGCTGTTTTTT. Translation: CATMDRAIVNTGELFF.

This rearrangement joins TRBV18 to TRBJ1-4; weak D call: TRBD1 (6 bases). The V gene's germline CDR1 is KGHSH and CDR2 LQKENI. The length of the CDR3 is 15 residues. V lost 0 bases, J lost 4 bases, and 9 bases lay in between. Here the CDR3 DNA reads TGTGCCAGCTCACCACCGGGACACAATAATGAAAAACTGTTTTTT. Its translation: CASSPPGHNNEKLFF.

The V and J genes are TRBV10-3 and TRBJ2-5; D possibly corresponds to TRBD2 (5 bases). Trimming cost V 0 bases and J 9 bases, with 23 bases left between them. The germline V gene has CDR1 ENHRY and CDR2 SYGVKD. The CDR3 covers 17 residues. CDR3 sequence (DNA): TGTGCCATCAGTGAGTCACGGACTGCTAGCCCCGTCGGGGCCCAGTACTTC. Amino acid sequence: CAISESRTASPVGAQYF.

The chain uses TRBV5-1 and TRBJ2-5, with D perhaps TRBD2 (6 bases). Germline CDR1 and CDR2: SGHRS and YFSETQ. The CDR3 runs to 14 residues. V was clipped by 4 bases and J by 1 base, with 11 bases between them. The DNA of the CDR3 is TGCGCCAGCAGCGAGTCTAGCGCCCAAGAGACCCAGTACTTC. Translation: CASSESSAQETQYF.